This entry lists 14 T cell receptor beta chains sequenced from one sample in a study of beta chain features in type 1 diabetes. The sequenced template was cDNA made from the entire isolated RNA. Clones were read by immunoSEQ multiplex PCR, and TCRdb kept only the in-frame ones, dropping some. The repertoire holds about half a million clones, with 30% as singletons. The sequenced sample consisted of naive CD4+ T cells from blood. The source is a man younger than 35 in good health.

The V and J genes are TRBV25-1 and TRBJ2-7; TRBD1 matches at 10 bases. The V gene end was trimmed by 7 bases and the J gene end by 3 bases; junction bases not matched to a gene: 3. There are 13 residues in the CDR3. Germline CDR1 reads MGHDK; CDR2 reads SYGVNS. The CDR3 is CASIRTGGYEQYF. The DNA for the CDR3 is TGTGCCAGCATAAGGACAGGGGGCTACGAGCAGTACTTC.

Worth noting for this clone: The sample carries other DNA sequences with the same CDR3. This chain joins TRBV7-3 and TRBJ2-3; D unclear. V was pared by 4 bases and J by 2 bases, with 4 bases between. The CDR3 loop spans 12 amino acids. Germline V gene lookup returns CDR1 SGHTA and CDR2 FQGTGA. This chain's CDR3 is CASSSNTDTQYF. The CDR3 DNA reads TGTGCCAGCAGCTCGAACACAGATACGCAGTATTTT. Full variable domain (rest looked up from reference TRBV7-3 and TRBJ2-3): GAGVSQTPSNKVTEKGKYVELRCDPISGHTALYWYRQSLGQGPEFLIYFQGTGAADDSGLPNDRFFAVRPEGSVSTLKIQRTERGDSAVYLCASSSNTDTQYFGPGTRLTVL.

This chain uses TRBV7-9 with TRBJ2-3; D is perhaps TRBD1 or TRBD2 (5 bases each). V lost 4 bases to trimming and J lost 0 bases, with 11 bases between them. The germline gives CDR1 SEHNR, CDR2 FQNEAQ (reference sequence). The CDR3 contains 15 residues. For the CDR3, the DNA is TGTGCCAGCAGCTCGTGGGGGACCAGCACAGATACGCAGTATTTT. Protein sequence: CASSSWGTSTDTQYF.

This sequence joins TRBV5-1 and TRBJ1-1; D call uncertain. Germline CDR1 is SGHRS and CDR2 is YFSETQ. V was clipped by 0 bases and J by 3 bases, with 9 bases between them. This CDR3 has 14 amino acids. The CDR3 loop is CASSLGLSHTEAFF. The DNA for the CDR3 is TGCGCCAGCAGCTTGGGCCTCTCGCACACTGAAGCTTTCTTT.

On this clone itself: The identical CDR3 is also encoded by other nucleotide sequences in the sample. The V and J genes are TRBV7-9 and TRBJ1-1, with 9 bases identical to TRBD1. The length of the CDR3 is 14 residues. Germline CDR1 SEHNR, CDR2 FQNEAQ (reference sequence). V shed 4 bases and J 5 bases; nucleotides not matched to a gene: 5. The CDR3 DNA sequence: TGTGCCAGCAGCTCACAGGGGGCGGAGACTGAAGCTTTCTTT. Its translation: CASSSQGAETEAFF.

This chain joins TRBV29-1 and TRBJ2-7; D might be TRBD2 (5 bases). This CDR3 is built from 13 residues. Trimming removed 7 bases at V and 5 bases at J, with 18 bases between. Germline V gene sequence: CDR1 SQVTM, CDR2 ANQGSEA. CDR3 bases: TGCAGCGGACGTGAGGGTTATTTAGACGAGCAGTACTTC. It translates to CSGREGYLDEQYF.

This sequence joins TRBV4-2 and TRBJ2-7; D is unclear. Germline V lookup: CDR1 LGHNA, CDR2 YNFKEQ. Trimming took 1 base from V and 3 from J, leaving 10 bases between them. The CDR3 is 14 amino acids. The CDR3 sequence is CASSQGERFYEQYF. In DNA, the CDR3 is TGTGCCAGCAGCCAAGGCGAGAGGTTCTACGAGCAGTACTTC.

The J gene is TRBJ2-7, the V gene TRBV6-5, with D hard to call. Germline CDR1 is MNHEY and CDR2 is SVGAGI. Between the trimmed V and J ends, which lost 0 bases and 6 bases, there was a span of 15 bases. The CDR3 loop spans 15 amino acids. CDR3 sequence (DNA): TGTGCCAGCAGTTACTCGAGTAGCCGAGTTATCGAGCAGTACTTC. Translated: CASSYSSSRVIEQYF.

V is TRBV29-1 and J is TRBJ2-1; D possibly corresponds to TRBD2 (5 bases). Trimming removed 0 bases at V and 7 bases at J, with 22 bases between. There are 17 residues in the CDR3. Germline CDR1 is SQVTM and CDR2 is ANQGSEA. The chain's CDR3 is CSVEDLGLAPHLNEQFF. The CDR3 bases are TGCAGCGTTGAAGATCTGGGTCTAGCCCCCCACTTAAATGAGCAGTTCTTC.

The chain joins TRBV5-1 to TRBJ2-7; TRBD2 matches at 7 bases. The CDR3 consists of 15 residues. V lost 4 bases and J lost 3; bases outside the gene matches: 10. CDR1 is SGHRS and CDR2 is YFSETQ in the germline V gene. The CDR3 is CASSPVTSFGYEQYF. CDR3 in DNA: TGCGCCAGCAGCCCCGTGACTAGCTTCGGCTACGAGCAGTACTTC. The whole variable domain, remainder taken from reference TRBV5-1 and TRBJ2-7, is KAGVTQTPRYLIKTRGQQVTLSCSPISGHRSVSWYQQTPGQGLQFLFEYFSETQRNKGNFPGRFSGRQFSNSRSEMNVSTLELGDSALYLCASSPVTSFGYEQYFGPGTRLTVT.

The chain recombines TRBV29-1 with TRBJ2-7; 7 bases fit TRBD1. The J segment lost 5 bases and the V segment lost 5 bases, leaving 9 bases of the junction unmatched. This CDR3 comprises 13 residues. Germline loops: CDR1 SQVTM, CDR2 ANQGSEA. In nucleotides, the CDR3 is TGCAGCGTTCTGGACAGGCGACGAGACGAGCAGTACTTC. It translates to CSVLDRRRDEQYF.

The J gene is TRBJ1-5, the V gene TRBV10-3; D might be TRBD1 (5 bases). Trimming cost V 4 bases and J 0 bases, with 13 bases left between them. Germline lookup yields CDR1 ENHRY and CDR2 SYGVKD. The CDR3 spans 16 residues. The CDR3: CAISAGETYSNQPQHF. The CDR3 DNA sequence: TGTGCCATCAGTGCGGGGGAGACTTATAGCAATCAGCCCCAGCATTTT.

The rearrangement joins TRBV10-3 to TRBJ2-5, with 10 bases aligning to TRBD2. This CDR3 region has 15 residues. Germline CDR1 and CDR2: ENHRY and SYGVKD. Trimming cost V 10 bases and J 0 bases; bases outside gene matches: 8. The CDR3 sequence: CATRPLAGDQETQYF. CDR3 bases: TGTGCCACCAGGCCCCTAGCGGGAGACCAAGAGACCCAGTACTTC.

Concerning this clone itself: The junction shows a germline mismatch at one end, possibly a read error. The CDR3, as DNA: TGTGCCAGCAGCGTTTTTGTGGACAGGGAGGACTTC. It specifies CASSVFVDREDF. V is TRBV2 and J is TRBJ2-5, with 8 bases lining up with TRBD1. CDR3 length: 12 residues. Germline V gene data show CDR1 as SNHLY and CDR2 as FYNNEI.